These 27 T cell receptor beta chains came from one sample sequenced in a study of beta chain features in type 1 diabetes. Investigators reverse transcribed all isolated RNA, so they sequenced expressed TCRB transcripts. The assay was immunoSEQ multiplex PCR, and TCRdb's table has in-frame clones only and misses some. The sample lists 900,000 or so clones; about a sixth were seen once. The sample comprised naive CD4+ T cells from blood. The origin of the receptors is a woman between 18 and 30 years old in good health.

The chain carries TRBV13 and TRBJ1-1; D is unclear. V was trimmed by 3 bases and J by 4 bases, leaving 21 bases between them. CDR1 and CDR2 (germline): PRHDT, FYEKMQ (reference sequence). The CDR3 loop spans 17 amino acids. For the CDR3, the DNA is TGTGCCAGCAGCTTTTGGAAGGGCCAAAAACCGACCACTGAAGCTTTCTTT. Translating it yields CASSFWKGQKPTTEAFF.

This clone showed up just a few times. J is TRBJ2-1 and V is TRBV18; no clear D. Trimming pared 1 base from V and 0 bases from J, leaving 10 bases between. CDR3 size: 16 residues. CDR1 and CDR2 from the germline V gene are KGHSH and LQKENI. The CDR3 sequence: CASSPLGGSSYNEQFF. As DNA, the CDR3 is TGTGCCAGCTCACCACTAGGCGGAAGCTCCTACAATGAGCAGTTCTTC.

This clone was counted a single time. The genes are TRBV19 and TRBJ1-2, with TRBD1 identical over 9 bases. Germline CDR1 reads LNHDA; CDR2 reads SQIVND (reference sequence). The trim removed 6 bases at V and 8 bases at J, leaving 16 bases unmatched. This CDR3 region has 16 residues. CDR3 residues: CASRIQGAPISRGYTF. As DNA, the CDR3 is TGTGCCAGTAGAATACAGGGGGCGCCTATCTCACGCGGCTACACCTTC.

This clone has only a few counts. The chain has TRBV2 and TRBJ2-7, with D possibly matching TRBD2 (5 bases). Germline V gene sequence: CDR1 SNHLY, CDR2 FYNNEI. Trimming left V 6 bases short and J 3 bases short, with 15 bases between. The CDR3 sequence is 14 residues long. CDR3 nucleotide sequence: TGTGCCAGCAGAGGAGAGGGCGCCCTCTACGAGCAGTACTTC. This sequence encodes CASRGEGALYEQYF.

The chain links TRBV28 to TRBJ1-5; D is perhaps TRBD1 (5 bases). Germline lookup yields CDR1 MDHEN and CDR2 SYDVKM. CDR3 length equals 13 residues. The germline V and J ends were trimmed by 7 bases and 5 bases, with 12 bases remaining between them. In nucleotides, the CDR3 is TGTGCCAGCATCCCAGGGCATGATCAGCCCCAGCATTTT. This sequence encodes CASIPGHDQPQHF.

The chain combines TRBV2 with TRBJ1-5; 7 nucleotides agree with TRBD1. V lost 7 bases and J lost 7; bases outside the gene matches: 7. Germline V gene sequence: CDR1 SNHLY, CDR2 FYNNEI. CDR3 length: 13 residues. Written as DNA, the CDR3 is TGTGCCAGCAAACGGACAGGATGGCAGCCCCAGCATTTT. Encoded protein: CASKRTGWQPQHF.

V usage is TRBV5-1 and J usage is TRBJ2-5; perhaps TRBD1 as D (6 bases). With 3 bases removed from V and 4 bases from J, the gap between germline ends came to 16 bases. The CDR3 consists of 15 residues. The germline V gene encodes CDR1 SGHRS and CDR2 YFSETQ. For the CDR3, the DNA is TGCGCCAGCAGCTCTAATTCAGGGGTGAGAGAGACCCAGTACTTC. This translates into CASSSNSGVRETQYF.

The CDR3 is CATATGTANYGYTF. DNA for the CDR3: TGTGCCACCGCGACAGGGACAGCTAACTATGGCTACACCTTC. This chain joins TRBV28 and TRBJ1-2, with 7 bases fitting TRBD1. The CDR3 runs 14 residues. Germline lookup yields CDR1 MDHEN and CDR2 SYDVKM. Unmatched junction bases numbered 8, after V lost 10 bases and J lost 0 bases.

The sample holds a few counts of this clone. This sequence joins TRBV27 and TRBJ2-1; no definite D call. Germline CDR1 is MNHEY and CDR2 is SMNVEV (reference sequence). V was shortened by 4 bases and J by 10 bases, with 23 bases between the two germline ends. The CDR3 spans 16 residues. CDR3 residues: CASSYGSYRPISEQFF. In nucleotides, the CDR3 is TGTGCCAGCAGTTATGGAAGCTATAGGCCGATCTCGGAGCAGTTCTTC.

This clone came up once. The V call is TRBV2, the J call TRBJ1-2; 7 positions agree with TRBD1. V lost 7 bases to trimming and J lost 3 bases; unmatched junction nucleotides: 14. Per germline, CDR1 SNHLY and CDR2 FYNNEI. The CDR3 length is 16 residues. CDR3 sequence (DNA): TGTGCCAGCAATGAGGTCCAGGGGGGTAGAGACTATGGCTACACCTTC. Translation: CASNEVQGGRDYGYTF.

This clone was counted between two and nine times. This chain connects TRBV6-5 to TRBJ2-5; tentative D call: TRBD1 (7 bases). The CDR3 is made up of 13 amino acids. CDR1 MNHEY and CDR2 SVGAGI come from the germline V gene. Trimming took 6 bases from V and 5 from J, leaving 13 bases between them. CDR3 in amino acids: CASRLQGRETQYF. The DNA for the CDR3 is TGTGCCAGCAGGCTACAGGGGAGGGAGACCCAGTACTTC.

Only a few counts were recorded for this clone. V and J are TRBV13 and TRBJ2-1; D is unresolved. The CDR3 length is 12 residues. Trimming stripped 4 bases from V and 13 bases from J, with 14 bases between. Germline lookup yields CDR1 PRHDT and CDR2 FYEKMQ (reference sequence). The chain's CDR3 is CASSSRQAAQFF. The CDR3 nucleotides are TGTGCCAGCAGCTCGCGGCAGGCGGCCCAGTTCTTC.

The chain uses TRBV4-2 and TRBJ2-3; possibly TRBD2 for D (5 bases). This CDR3 has 16 residues. CDR1 LGHNA and CDR2 YNFKEQ come from the germline V gene. The V end was cut by 1 base, the J end by 0 bases, with 11 bases between. The CDR3 spells CASSQVGGLSTDTQYF. CDR3 coding DNA: TGTGCCAGCAGCCAAGTAGGAGGACTGAGCACAGATACGCAGTATTTT.

The V gene is TRBV27, the J gene TRBJ1-1, with 7 bases aligning to TRBD1. V lost 3 bases and J lost 4; bases outside the gene matches: 5. Germline-derived CDR1 and CDR2 are MNHEY and SMNVEV (reference sequence). The CDR3 has 14 amino acids. CDR3 coding DNA: TGTGCCAGCAGTTTTCGACAGGGTCGCACTGAAGCTTTCTTT. This gives the protein CASSFRQGRTEAFF.

The CDR3 region is CASSRWGRDTQYF. The CDR3 DNA is TGTGCCAGCAGTCGCTGGGGGAGAGATACGCAGTATTTT. The chain employs TRBV13 and TRBJ2-3, with D perhaps given as TRBD1 or TRBD2 (5 bases each). The CDR3 has 13 residues. The V and J ends lost 6 bases and 5 bases respectively, with 12 bases between them. Germline V CDR1 and CDR2: PRHDT, FYEKMQ (reference sequence). Full variable domain (remainder filled in from reference TRBV13 and TRBJ2-3): AAGVIQSPRHLIKEKRETATLKCYPIPRHDTVYWYQQGPGQDPQFLISFYEKMQSDKGSIPDRFSAQQFSDYHSELNMSSLELGDSALYFCASSRWGRDTQYFGPGTRLTVL.

This chain links TRBV28 with TRBJ2-3, with D possibly being TRBD2 (5 bases). The CDR3 is 13 residues long. The V gene lost 6 bases and the J gene lost 2 bases, with 9 bases spanning the gap. Looked up from germline, CDR1 is MDHEN and CDR2 is SYDVKM. CDR3: CASRTGNTDTQYF. The CDR3 bases are TGTGCCAGCAGGACCGGGAACACAGATACGCAGTATTTT. The variable domain in full, completed from reference TRBV28 and TRBJ2-3, reads DVKVTQSSRYLVKRTGEKVFLECVQDMDHENMFWYRQDPGLGLRLIYFSYDVKMKEKGDIPEGYSVSREKKERFSLILESASTNQTSMYLCASRTGNTDTQYFGPGTRLTVL.

In its sample, this clone was seen a few times. V gene TRBV29-1 combines with J gene TRBJ2-3, with 11 nucleotides matching TRBD2. V shed 6 bases, J shed 2 bases, and the junction held 7 bases outside the gene matches. The CDR3 consists of 15 residues. CDR1 is SQVTM, CDR2 ANQGSEA, per germline. The CDR3 loop is CSVETSGIATDTQYF. The CDR3, as DNA: TGCAGCGTAGAGACTAGCGGGATCGCCACAGATACGCAGTATTTT.

The V call is TRBV5-6, the J call TRBJ1-3; a possible D gene is TRBD1 (5 bases). CDR1 and CDR2 from the germline V gene are SGHDT and YYEEEE. V was cut by 2 bases and J by 2 bases, with 8 bases left in between. The CDR3 covers 14 residues. In DNA, the CDR3 is TGTGCCAGCAGCTTAGGGACGGCTGGAAACACCATATATTTT. Amino acids: CASSLGTAGNTIYF.

This clone has just a few counts. The chain joins TRBV29-1 to TRBJ2-5; 9 bases line up with TRBD1. The CDR3 contains 14 residues. Per germline, CDR1 SQVTM and CDR2 ANQGSEA. After removal of 6 bases from V and 1 base from J, the junction contained 6 bases not matched to a gene. The CDR3 nucleotides are TGCAGCGTGTACGACAGGGGGACCCAAGAGACCCAGTACTTC. As protein: CSVYDRGTQETQYF.

Of note for this clone: At the DNA level, this CDR3 is encoded by other sequences in the same sample as well. The V call is TRBV7-3, the J call TRBJ2-5; D unclear. The CDR3 sequence is 13 residues long. V lost 2 bases to trimming and J lost 2 bases, with 6 bases between them. Germline V gene sequence: CDR1 SGHTA, CDR2 FQGTGA. DNA for the CDR3: TGTGCCAGCAGCTTAGGGCGACAAGAGACCCAGTACTTC. This codes for CASSLGRQETQYF.

The V gene is TRBV6-6, the J gene TRBJ2-5; D could derive from TRBD1 or TRBD2 (5 bases each). This CDR3 has 15 amino acids. Germline assignment: CDR1 MNHNY and CDR2 SVGAGI (reference sequence). V lost 4 bases and J 2 bases, leaving 14 bases between the germline ends. The CDR3: CASSSVRGRQETQYF. In DNA, the CDR3 is TGTGCCAGCAGTTCGGTGAGGGGCCGACAAGAGACCCAGTACTTC.

This clone has a handful of counts. This CDR3 reads CASFREQGKTQYF. The CDR3, as DNA: TGTGCCAGCTTCCGAGAACAGGGGAAGACCCAGTACTTC. The chain employs TRBV2 and TRBJ2-5, with 7 positions matching TRBD1. The ends lost 8 bases at V and 6 bases at J; junction bases unmatched: 9. This CDR3 is built from 13 residues. CDR1 is SNHLY and CDR2 is FYNNEI in the germline V gene.

Only a few counts were recorded for this clone. The chain combines TRBV7-3 with TRBJ2-7; TRBD2 matches 13 bases. V lost 4 bases and J lost 3; bases outside the gene matches: 15. The CDR3 is 19 residues long. From germline, CDR1 is SGHTA and CDR2 FQGTGA. The CDR3 DNA sequence: TGTGCCAGCAGCTCCCTAACACGGACTAGCGGGAGAGGTAACTACGAGCAGTACTTC. This codes for CASSSLTRTSGRGNYEQYF.

Comment on this clone: In the same sample, other DNA sequences code for this CDR3. The genes are TRBV18 and TRBJ1-5; D is undetermined. CDR3 length: 13 residues. CDR1 and CDR2 from the germline V gene are KGHSH and LQKENI. The V gene lost 3 bases and the J gene lost 4 bases, with 7 bases spanning the gap. CDR3 loop: CASSPGENQPQHF. CDR3 nucleotide sequence: TGTGCCAGCTCACCGGGCGAAAATCAGCCCCAGCATTTT.

In this sample, this clone turned up a few times. This rearrangement joins TRBV29-1 to TRBJ1-1, with D uncertain. The germline gives CDR1 SQVTM, CDR2 ANQGSEA. There are 14 residues in the CDR3. The V and J ends lost 6 bases and 0 bases respectively, with 14 bases between them. Written as DNA, the CDR3 is TGCAGCGTCGTTATGATGGGAATGAACACTGAAGCTTTCTTT. Its protein product is CSVVMMGMNTEAFF.

For the CDR3, the DNA is TGTGCCAGCAGCGTCGGGACTAGCGGATACGAGCAGTACTTC. Protein product: CASSVGTSGYEQYF. V gene TRBV9 combines with J gene TRBJ2-7, with 11 bases aligning to TRBD2. J lost 4 bases, V lost 2 bases, and 2 bases had no gene match. This CDR3 has 14 residues. CDR1 is SGDLS, CDR2 YYNGEE, per germline.

A few counts support this clone. An end of the junction differs from the germline gene, which may be a read error. This chain uses TRBV7-7 with TRBJ2-3; D may be TRBD2 (6 bases). CDR3 size: 14 residues. Germline V gene data show CDR1 as SSHAT and CDR2 as FNYEAQ (reference sequence). CDR3 amino acids: CASSRGMGTDTQYF. Here the CDR3 DNA reads TGTGCTAGCAGCCGCGGGATGGGCACAGATACGCAGTATTTT.